Each of the 30 T cell receptor beta chains below was sequenced from the same sample in a study of TIL therapy for anti-PD-1-resistant metastatic lung cancer. This was the immunoSEQ v3 assay. Data came from immunoSEQ multiplex PCR; TCRdb stores just in-frame clones and leaves some out. The data hold more than 35,000 clones, with about 70% observed a single time. Described time point: pre-treatment sample, taken before nivolumab and TIL therapy. Sequenced material: blood, taken at baseline. These receptors all come from a person aged 25-80 years with non-small cell lung cancer.

The chain recombines TRBV4-1 with TRBJ1-4, with 7 bases aligning to TRBD1. There are 16 residues in the CDR3. V trimming: 0 bases; J trimming: 8 bases; junction bases outside the gene matches: 9. Germline values: CDR1 MGHRA, CDR2 YSYEKL. CDR3 in DNA: TGCGCCAGCAGCCAAGATCAGGGGGAGACGGTGGAAAAACTGTTTTTT. Its translation is CASSQDQGETVEKLFF.

J is TRBJ2-5 and V is TRBV5-1; 7 bases align to TRBD2. Germline trimming cut 7 bases from V and 5 bases from J; bases unmatched to any gene: 8. The V gene's germline CDR1 is SGHRS and CDR2 YFSETQ. This CDR3 is built from 13 residues. The DNA for the CDR3 is TGCGCCAGCTTTTCCTGGGAGGGGGAGACCCAGTACTTC. As protein: CASFSWEGETQYF.

V and J are TRBV5-5 and TRBJ2-5; no firm D call. CDR3 length: 15 amino acids. Trimming removed 4 bases from V and 1 base from J, with 14 bases in between. In germline, CDR1 is SGHKS, CDR2 YYEKEE (reference sequence). The CDR3 sequence: CASSQDRDGQETQYF. The CDR3 bases are TGTGCCAGCAGCCAAGATCGCGACGGCCAAGAGACCCAGTACTTC. The full variable domain, in which reference TRBV5-5 and TRBJ2-5 provide the parts outside the CDR3, is DAGVTQSPTHLIKTRGQQVTLRCSPISGHKSVSWYQQVLGQGPQFIFQYYEKEERGRGNFPDRFSARQFPNYSSELNVNALLLGDSALYLCASSQDRDGQETQYFGPGTRLLVL.

V is TRBV4-1 and J is TRBJ2-1, with 8 bases that match TRBD1. J gave up 3 bases and V 1 base, and 2 bases lay outside the gene matches. The germline gives CDR1 MGHRA, CDR2 YSYEKL. The CDR3 length is 15 residues. CDR3 loop: CASSQVDRDYNEQFF. In DNA, the CDR3 is TGCGCCAGCAGCCAAGTGGACAGGGACTACAATGAGCAGTTCTTC.

This clone was counted only a few times. This chain connects TRBV7-6 to TRBJ1-2; TRBD1 aligns across 9 bases. There are 13 residues in the CDR3. Germline CDR1 and CDR2: SGHVS and FNYEAQ. Trimming took 5 bases from V and 8 from J; bases not matched to a gene: 6. The CDR3, as DNA: TGTGCCAGCAGCATCCACAGGGGGCAAGGCTACACCTTC. Its protein product is CASSIHRGQGYTF.

Only a few counts were recorded for this clone. The chain employs TRBV18 and TRBJ1-2; tentatively, D is TRBD1 (5 bases). V was cut by 3 bases and J by 8 bases, with 10 bases left in between. Looked up from germline, CDR1 is KGHSH and CDR2 is LQKENI. The CDR3 contains 12 residues. The CDR3 DNA reads as TGTGCCAGCTCACCCAGGGAGGGAGGCTACACCTTC. Residues: CASSPREGGYTF.

The genes are TRBV5-1 and TRBJ1-4, with D unclear. V was cut by 4 bases and J by 3 bases, with 7 bases left in between. CDR1 is SGHRS, CDR2 YFSETQ, per germline. This CDR3 has 13 amino acids. DNA for the CDR3: TGCGCCAGCAGCCGGGAGCCTAATGAAAAACTGTTTTTT. Translation gives CASSREPNEKLFF.

This sequence joins TRBV9 and TRBJ2-7, with 7 bases lining up with TRBD1. This CDR3 region has 14 residues. V dropped 3 bases and J dropped 4; count of bases not matched to a gene: 7. Germline V lookup: CDR1 SGDLS, CDR2 YYNGEE. Here the CDR3 DNA reads TGTGCCAGCAGCGGACAGGGCTCGAAGTACGAGCAGTACTTC. This codes for CASSGQGSKYEQYF.

The V and J genes are TRBV19 and TRBJ2-3; 7 bases are a match to TRBD2. This CDR3 has 14 amino acids. J was trimmed by 4 bases and V by 5 bases; bases with no gene match: 6. The germline V gene has CDR1 LNHDA and CDR2 SQIVND (reference sequence). The CDR3: CASSPSGIPDTQYF. The CDR3, as DNA: TGTGCCAGTAGTCCGAGCGGGATCCCAGATACGCAGTATTTT. Based on the CDR3 plus reference TRBV19 and TRBJ2-3, the full variable domain is DGGITQSPKYLFRKEGQNVTLSCEQNLNHDAMYWYRQDPGQGLRLIYYSQIVNDFQKGDIAEGYSVSREKKESFPLTVTSAQKNPTAFYLCASSPSGIPDTQYFGPGTRLTVL.

The gene calls are TRBV5-1 and TRBJ2-3; the D is unclear. CDR1 SGHRS and CDR2 YFSETQ come from the germline V gene. The CDR3 has 15 amino acids. Trimming removed 8 bases at V and 0 bases at J, with 16 bases between. CDR3 protein: CASTSADPSTDTQYF. The DNA for the CDR3 is TGCGCCAGTACCTCGGCAGACCCGAGCACAGATACGCAGTATTTT.

V usage is TRBV4-1 and J usage is TRBJ1-3; D is unclear. The CDR3 sequence is 15 residues long. The germline gives CDR1 MGHRA, CDR2 YSYEKL. Trimming took 3 bases from V and 0 from J, leaving 9 bases between them. CDR3 residues: CASSHEQGSGNTIYF. The DNA for the CDR3 is TGCGCCAGCAGCCACGAGCAAGGCTCTGGAAACACCATATATTTT.

This sequence joins TRBV19 and TRBJ2-6; the D call may be TRBD1 or TRBD2 (6 bases each). This CDR3 is 15 amino acids long. Germline-derived CDR1 and CDR2 are LNHDA and SQIVND (reference sequence). Between the trimmed V and J ends, which lost 4 bases and 4 bases, there was a span of 11 bases. CDR3 in amino acids: CASSNRGPGANVLTF. The CDR3 DNA is TGTGCCAGTAGTAACCGGGGGCCCGGGGCCAACGTCCTGACTTTC.

V usage is TRBV7-8 and J usage is TRBJ2-3; TRBD1 matches 8 bases. In germline, CDR1 is SGHVS, CDR2 FQNEAQ. The CDR3 runs to 16 residues. V trimming: 3 bases; J trimming: 5 bases; junction bases outside the gene matches: 10. The CDR3, as DNA: TGTGCCAGCAGCTTGACTCCCAGGGGGCTAGGAGATACGCAGTATTTT. Translation gives CASSLTPRGLGDTQYF.

The chain recombines TRBV18 with TRBJ2-3, with 11 bases matching TRBD1. This CDR3 has 13 residues. CDR1 and CDR2 (germline): KGHSH, LQKENI. The junction had 1 base not matched to a gene; V was cut back by 6 bases and J by 5 bases. The CDR3 nucleotides read TGTGCCAGCTCGGGGACAGGGGGAGATACGCAGTATTTT. Its translation is CASSGTGGDTQYF.

The chain is built from TRBV4-3 and TRBJ1-3; unclear D gene. Trimming removed 4 bases at V and 4 bases at J, with 2 bases between. This CDR3 is 11 amino acids long. Germline V lookup: CDR1 LGHNA, CDR2 YSLEER. The CDR3 DNA reads as TGCGCCAGCAGCCGAGGAAACACCATATATTTT. It codes for CASSRGNTIYF.

V gene TRBV5-5 combines with J gene TRBJ1-2; TRBD1 matches at 8 bases. The V and J ends lost 4 bases and 4 bases, in that order; junction bases with no gene match: 9. The CDR3 runs 15 residues. Germline V gene lookup returns CDR1 SGHKS and CDR2 YYEKEE (reference sequence). The CDR3: CASSERTGTIYGYTF. The CDR3 nucleotides are TGTGCCAGCAGCGAGAGGACAGGGACGATCTATGGCTACACCTTC. The whole variable domain, filled in from reference TRBV5-5 and TRBJ1-2, reads DAGVTQSPTHLIKTRGQQVTLRCSPISGHKSVSWYQQVLGQGPQFIFQYYEKEERGRGNFPDRFSARQFPNYSSELNVNALLLGDSALYLCASSERTGTIYGYTFGSGTRLTVV.

CDR3 nucleotides: TGTGCCAGCAGTCTAGGGACTAGTTGGCCCGGTGAGCAGTTCTTC. It yields the protein CASSLGTSWPGEQFF. The chain carries TRBV28 and TRBJ2-1, with 8 bases aligning to TRBD2. Germline V gives CDR1 MDHEN, CDR2 SYDVKM. V lost 5 bases, J lost 9 bases, and 12 bases stayed unmatched. The CDR3 is 15 amino acids.

J is TRBJ1-5 and V is TRBV4-1; D unresolved. V lost 0 bases and J 0 bases, leaving 12 bases between the germline ends. Germline CDR1 and CDR2: MGHRA and YSYEKL. This CDR3 region has 17 residues. The CDR3 nucleotides are TGCGCCAGCAGCCAAGAGGCCAGATCCTTTAGCAATCAGCCCCAGCATTTT. The encoded protein is CASSQEARSFSNQPQHF.

This clone turned up a few times. This chain links TRBV27 with TRBJ1-1; no firm D call. Trimming removed 3 bases at V and 1 base at J, with 9 bases between. The germline CDR1 and CDR2 sequences are MNHEY and SMNVEV (reference sequence). CDR3 size: 14 residues. CDR3 sequence reads: CASSLTRSNTEAFF. DNA of the CDR3: TGTGCCAGCAGTTTGACCCGGTCGAACACTGAAGCTTTCTTT.

This clone was seen a single time. The chain has TRBV12-5 and TRBJ2-7; D is unclear. CDR3 length equals 12 residues. Germline loops: CDR1 LGHNT, CDR2 FRNRAP. Trimming stripped 7 bases from V and 4 bases from J, with 11 bases between. CDR3 loop: CASESRRYEQYF. As DNA, the CDR3 is TGTGCTAGTGAGTCCCGAAGGTACGAGCAGTACTTC.

The chain links TRBV6-5 to TRBJ1-2; 7 bases map to TRBD1. This CDR3 is 14 amino acids long. Trimming at V came to 6 bases and at J to 8 bases, leaving 12 bases not matched to a gene. Germline CDR1 MNHEY, CDR2 SVGAGI. The CDR3 DNA reads TGTGCCAGCAGATTAAACCGACAGGGAGGAGGCTACACCTTC. Protein product: CASRLNRQGGGYTF.

This clone occurred once. This chain connects TRBV4-3 to TRBJ1-6; 8 nucleotides agree with TRBD1. Germline-derived CDR1 and CDR2 are LGHNA and YSLEER. CDR3 length equals 20 residues. The J segment lost 10 bases and the V segment lost 3 bases, leaving 23 bases of the junction unmatched. CDR3 nucleotide sequence: TGCGCCAGCAGCCACACACTCCCCCAGGACAGGGCAGGAGTTTACTCACCCCTCCACTTT. Translated: CASSHTLPQDRAGVYSPLHF.

The chain employs TRBV5-1 and TRBJ2-1; 9 bases match TRBD1. Trimming removed 4 bases from V and 6 bases from J; junction bases left unmatched: 11. Germline CDR1 reads SGHRS; CDR2 reads YFSETQ. This CDR3 region has 16 residues. CDR3 in amino acids: CASSIPRDREGNEQFF. CDR3 nucleotides: TGCGCCAGCAGCATACCCCGGGACAGGGAAGGCAATGAGCAGTTCTTC.

This clone showed up just a few times. This sequence joins TRBV4-2 and TRBJ1-6, with 11 bases that match TRBD1. The V gene end was trimmed by 3 bases and the J gene end by 9 bases; junction bases not matched to a gene: 4. The germline V gene encodes CDR1 LGHNA and CDR2 YNFKEQ. There are 15 residues in the CDR3. CDR3 nucleotides: TGTGCCAGCAGCCAGGGGACAGGGGGGATTTCACCCCTCCACTTT. Residues: CASSQGTGGISPLHF.

The chain combines TRBV19 with TRBJ1-5; TRBD1 aligns across 8 bases. Germline V gene data show CDR1 as LNHDA and CDR2 as SQIVND (reference sequence). The CDR3 extends over 14 amino acids. The V gene end was trimmed by 4 bases and the J gene end by 5 bases; junction bases not matched to a gene: 4. CDR3 sequence reads: CASSNRGGHQPQHF. CDR3 sequence (DNA): TGTGCCAGTAGTAACAGGGGGGGTCATCAGCCCCAGCATTTT.

V usage is TRBV11-1 and J usage is TRBJ2-5, with a weak D call TRBD1 (6 bases). The CDR3 has 13 amino acids. Per germline, CDR1 SGHAT and CDR2 FQDESV (reference sequence). V was pared by 5 bases and J by 4 bases, with 11 bases between. The CDR3 region is CASSTGFLETQYF. CDR3 nucleotides: TGTGCCAGCAGCACAGGGTTTTTAGAGACCCAGTACTTC. Full variable domain (remainder filled in from reference TRBV11-1 and TRBJ2-5): EAEVAQSPRYKITEKSQAVAFWCDPISGHATLYWYRQILGQGPELLVQFQDESVVDDSQLPKDRFSAERLKGVDSTLKIQPAELGDSAMYLCASSTGFLETQYFGPGTRLLVL.

In nucleotides, the CDR3 is TGTGCCAGCAGTTCGGGGACAGGTACCGGGGAGCTGTTTTTT. Translation gives CASSSGTGTGELFF. The chain uses TRBV6-6 and TRBJ2-2, with 8 nucleotides matching TRBD1. With 4 bases clipped from V and 5 bases from J, the junction kept 3 bases outside the gene matches. Germline V gene lookup returns CDR1 MNHNY and CDR2 SVGAGI (reference sequence). This CDR3 is built from 14 residues.

The rearrangement links TRBV28 to TRBJ2-7; D is ambiguous. V lost 4 bases and J 2 bases, leaving 18 bases between the germline ends. The CDR3 is made up of 16 amino acids. In germline, CDR1 is MDHEN, CDR2 SYDVKM. The CDR3 sequence: CASSSPASSGTYEQYF. DNA for the CDR3: TGTGCCAGCAGTTCACCCGCTTCATCAGGCACCTACGAGCAGTACTTC. Drawing the rest from reference TRBV28 and TRBJ2-7, the complete variable domain is DVKVTQSSRYLVKRTGEKVFLECVQDMDHENMFWYRQDPGLGLRLIYFSYDVKMKEKGDIPEGYSVSREKKERFSLILESASTNQTSMYLCASSSPASSGTYEQYFGPGTRLTVT.

V and J are TRBV6-1 and TRBJ2-5, with D perhaps TRBD1 (6 bases). V lost 5 bases and J 2 bases, leaving 15 bases between the germline ends. Germline assignment: CDR1 MNHNS and CDR2 SASEGT. This CDR3 contains 15 residues. The CDR3 bases are TGTGCCAGCAGTAGGCAGGGGTCTGAGCAAGAGACCCAGTACTTC. Encoded protein: CASSRQGSEQETQYF.

This rearrangement joins TRBV6-1 to TRBJ1-3, with no clear D. Trimming pared 3 bases from V and 11 bases from J, leaving 8 bases between. Germline V gene data show CDR1 as MNHNS and CDR2 as SASEGT. The CDR3 consists of 11 residues. This chain's CDR3 is CASSEGIAIYF. CDR3 nucleotide sequence: TGTGCCAGCAGTGAGGGGATCGCCATATATTTT.